This is a list of T cell receptor beta chains from one sample in a study of T-cell memory formation after mild COVID-19. TCRdb processed the 5' RACE reads anew with MiXCR; each CDR3 protein has one entry. Of about 320,000 distinct CDR3 sequences in the sample, roughly an eighth are singletons; the top ten hold under 25%. Sequences were obtained from PBMCs or a T cell subset sorted from them (not recorded which). Every receptor here comes from a man younger than 30 who had mild COVID-19 (a few samples of this study predate the infection). Cell type and time point are not known. Both conserved end residues are part of each CDR3. Each record gives: V gene, D gene, J gene, clone size, CDR3 protein, CDR3 DNA. D genes are given only for firm matches. Some rows have no size entry. The others give once, few or many, or a class for an expanded clone.

TRBV15	TRBD1	TRBJ1-2	NA	CATSREDRVDYGYTF	TGTGCCACCAGCAGAGAGGACAGGGTTGACTATGGCTACACCTTC
TRBV7-6	NA	TRBJ1-1	many	CASSRRAYTEAFF	TGTGCCAGCAGCCGCAGGGCGTACACTGAAGCTTTCTTT
TRBV10-2	TRBD1	TRBJ1-1	NA	CASSVSGGTEAFF	TGCGCCAGCAGTGTGTCAGGGGGCACTGAAGCTTTCTTT
TRBV12-3/TRBV12-4	NA	TRBJ1-3	many	CASAPDSGNTIYF	TGTGCCAGTGCACCAGACTCTGGAAACACCATATATTTT
TRBV11-1	TRBD1	TRBJ2-5	NA	CASSKDRAFGETQYF	TGTGCCAGCAGCAAGGACAGGGCTTTCGGGGAGACCCAGTACTTC
TRBV6-5	TRBD2	TRBJ2-3	NA	CASTKSGGDTQYF	TGTGCCAGCACCAAGAGCGGGGGAGATACGCAGTATTTT
TRBV29-1	TRBD2	TRBJ2-5	many	CSVWGGAETQYF	TGCAGCGTTTGGGGGGGAGCGGAGACCCAGTACTTC
TRBV7-6	NA	TRBJ2-5	few	CASSRPSGSRGETQYF	TGTGCCAGCAGCCGCCCATCGGGGTCTCGGGGTGAGACCCAGTACTTC
TRBV7-9	NA	TRBJ1-1	few	CASSLVGVLNTEAFF	TGTGCCAGCAGCTTAGTGGGGGTCTTGAACACTGAAGCTTTCTTT
TRBV15	TRBD2	TRBJ2-5	NA	CATSRSTGGAETQYF	TGTGCCACCAGCCGCTCCACCGGGGGGGCTGAGACCCAGTACTTC
TRBV10-3	NA	TRBJ1-2	NA	CAITNVRGNYGYTF	TGTGCCATCACCAATGTCAGGGGTAACTATGGCTACACCTTC
TRBV14	TRBD1	TRBJ1-2	NA	CATDRDVYTF	TGTGCCACCGACAGGGATGTCTACACCTTC
TRBV7-2	TRBD2	TRBJ2-1	many	CASRQLAPNEQFF	TGTGCCAGCAGGCAACTAGCGCCCAATGAGCAGTTCTTC
TRBV7-2	TRBD1	TRBJ1-6	many	CASSLTGGLYSPLHF	TGTGCCAGCAGCTTGACAGGGGGCCTGTATTCACCCCTCCACTTT
TRBV7-8	NA	TRBJ2-2	NA	CASSLPKLPRSGAGELFF	TGTGCCAGCAGCTTGCCCAAGCTGCCTAGGTCGGGTGCCGGGGAGCTGTTTTTT
TRBV7-6	NA	TRBJ2-5	many	CASSLDAGQETQYF	TGTGCCAGCAGCTTAGATGCGGGACAAGAGACCCAGTACTTC
TRBV25-1	NA	TRBJ2-3	few	CASSDLRQADTQYF	TGTGCCAGCAGTGACCTCAGACAGGCAGATACGCAGTATTTT
TRBV20-1	TRBD2	TRBJ2-7	few	CSAQRPTSGSYEQYF	TGCAGTGCTCAACGACCGACTAGCGGCTCCTACGAGCAGTACTTC
TRBV9	NA	TRBJ2-1	many	CASSVGGAALKSSYNEQFF	TGTGCCAGCAGCGTAGGTGGGGCCGCCCTAAAAAGCTCCTACAATGAGCAGTTCTTC
TRBV6-2/TRBV6-3	NA	TRBJ2-1	few	CASSYSSRGTRDEQFF	TGTGCCAGCAGTTACTCGAGTAGAGGGACTCGCGATGAGCAGTTCTTC
TRBV5-1	TRBD1	TRBJ2-6	NA	CASSKDRASGANVLTF	TGCGCCAGCAGTAAGGACAGGGCCTCTGGGGCCAACGTCCTGACTTTC
TRBV12-3/TRBV12-4	NA	TRBJ1-1	few	CASSRGLSGNTEAFF	TGTGCCAGCAGTCGGGGACTTTCGGGGAACACTGAAGCTTTCTTT
TRBV4-3	TRBD2	TRBJ2-1	few	CASSQARLAAYNEQFF	TGCGCCAGCAGCCAGGCTAGACTAGCGGCCTACAATGAGCAGTTCTTC
TRBV29-1	TRBD1	TRBJ1-5	NA	CSVQQGNQPQHF	TGCAGCGTCCAACAGGGGAATCAGCCCCAGCATTTT
TRBV28	NA	TRBJ1-5	NA	CASSLGQGVYQPQHF	TGTGCCAGCAGTTTAGGTCAGGGAGTGTATCAGCCCCAGCATTTT
TRBV12-3/TRBV12-4	NA	TRBJ2-1	NA	CASSGPLRFF	TGTGCCAGCAGCGGACCGCTACGGTTCTTC
TRBV7-6	TRBD2	TRBJ2-5	NA	CASSSRTSVGKTQYF	TGTGCCAGCAGCTCCCGGACTAGCGTGGGAAAGACCCAGTACTTC
TRBV20-1	NA	TRBJ2-5	few	CSAPNSGRETQYF	TGCAGTGCTCCGAATAGCGGCCGGGAGACCCAGTACTTC
TRBV6-5	NA	TRBJ2-7	few	CASSQGRYYEQYF	TGTGCCAGCAGCCAGGGACGTTACTACGAGCAGTACTTC
TRBV15	TRBD2	TRBJ2-5	NA	CATSRGGVGETQYF	TGTGCCACCAGCAGGGGGGGGGTCGGGGAGACCCAGTACTTC